This T cell receptor beta chain was found in a study of shared clonotypes between healthy human individuals. V lost 6 bases and J lost 1, with 12 bases in between. CDR3 size: 15 residues. CDR1 is SNHLY, CDR2 FYNNEI, per germline. Libraries were prepared by immunoSEQ multiplex PCR; TCRdb keeps only in-frame clonotypes and omits some of them. The table records 2,100,000 or so clones, roughly 95% of them present only once. The receptor was isolated from a man younger than 35 in good health. The chain employs TRBV2 and TRBJ2-2; perhaps TRBD2 as D (5 bases). The specimen sequenced was naive CD4+ T cells sorted from blood. Subset noted: CD45RA+ positively selected. The CDR3 loop reads CASRKDGGNTGELFF. In DNA form, the CDR3 reads TGTGCCAGCAGAAAAGACGGAGGGAACACCGGGGAGCTGTTTTTT.